Below, 10 T cell receptor beta chains from the same sample are listed, as sequenced in a study of OX40 agonist ivuxolimab in advanced cancers. Method: immunoSEQ multiplex PCR; TCRdb's copy keeps in-frame clones and lacks some. The top ten clones hold over 15% of a sample with tens of thousands of clones, roughly four fifths of them seen once. Sequenced material: CD4+ or CD8+ T cells sorted from blood, taken in a trial of the OX40 agonist ivuxolimab. These receptors all come from an adult with an advanced solid tumor such as melanoma, head and neck, liver or kidney cancer.

This chain uses TRBV28 with TRBJ2-7; D is possibly TRBD2 (5 bases). Trimming pared 6 bases from V and 2 bases from J, leaving 14 bases between. CDR3 length: 14 amino acids. From germline, CDR1 is MDHEN and CDR2 SYDVKM. CDR3 coding DNA: TGTGCCAGCAGCTCCCTCGGGGAGACCTACGAGCAGTACTTC. It yields the protein CASSSLGETYEQYF.

This chain uses TRBV7-9 with TRBJ2-3; tentative D call: TRBD2 (6 bases). Germline CDR1 reads SEHNR; CDR2 reads FQNEAQ (reference sequence). Trimming shortened V by 5 bases and J by 0 bases, and 12 bases separated the two germline ends. The CDR3 runs to 15 residues. The CDR3 sequence is CASSALAQSTDTQYF. Here the CDR3 DNA reads TGTGCCAGCAGCGCACTAGCACAGAGCACAGATACGCAGTATTTT. The full variable domain, rest sourced from reference TRBV7-9 and TRBJ2-3, is DTGVSQNPRHKITKRGQNVTFRCDPISEHNRLYWYRQTLGQGPEFLTYFQNEAQLEKSRLLSDRFSAERPKGSFSTLEIQRTEQGDSAMYLCASSALAQSTDTQYFGPGTRLTVL.

The chain uses TRBV11-2 and TRBJ2-1; weak D call: TRBD2 (7 bases). Germline CDR1 is SGHAT and CDR2 is FQNNGV. The germline V and J ends were trimmed by 3 bases and 10 bases, with 16 bases remaining between them. The CDR3 spans 14 residues. The CDR3 protein is CASSLVGGAGEQFF. The CDR3 DNA follows: TGTGCCAGCAGCTTGGTGGGGGGGGCTGGAGAGCAGTTCTTC. The full variable domain, rest sourced from reference TRBV11-2 and TRBJ2-1, is EAGVAQSPRYKIIEKRQSVAFWCNPISGHATLYWYQQILGQGPKLLIQFQNNGVVDDSQLPKDRFSAERLKGVDSTLKIQPAKLEDSAVYLCASSLVGGAGEQFFGPGTRLTVL.

This clone was seen more than once but under ten times. The V and J genes are TRBV4-1 and TRBJ1-3, with unresolved D. This CDR3 region has 14 residues. Germline CDR1 is MGHRA and CDR2 is YSYEKL. Trimming stripped 0 bases from V and 0 bases from J, with 3 bases between. The CDR3 DNA reads as TGCGCCAGCAGCCAAGATCTCTCTGGAAACACCATATATTTT. Its translation: CASSQDLSGNTIYF.

The V and J genes are TRBV10-3 and TRBJ2-7; D possibly corresponds to TRBD1 (7 bases). The V gene lost 6 bases and the J gene lost 7 bases, with 22 bases spanning the gap. This CDR3 has 15 amino acids. Germline V gene data show CDR1 as ENHRY and CDR2 as SYGVKD. The CDR3 spells CAISYPDRAEGEQYF. The CDR3 DNA follows: TGTGCCATCAGCTATCCTGACAGGGCGGAGGGGGAGCAGTACTTC.

The chain uses TRBV19 and TRBJ1-1; D call uncertain. With 5 bases removed from V and 0 bases from J, the gap between germline ends came to 7 bases. The V gene's germline CDR1 is LNHDA and CDR2 SQIVND (reference sequence). The CDR3 has 13 residues. The CDR3 DNA reads as TGTGCCAGTAGTCTCCTCATGAACACTGAAGCTTTCTTT. This sequence encodes CASSLLMNTEAFF.

The chain has TRBV5-1 and TRBJ2-1, with TRBD2 identical over 8 bases. J was trimmed by 4 bases and V by 4 bases; bases with no gene match: 10. The CDR3 runs 16 residues. Germline V gene sequence: CDR1 SGHRS, CDR2 YFSETQ. The CDR3 is CASSPGSGGLYNEQFF. For the CDR3, the DNA is TGCGCCAGCAGCCCCGGCTCGGGGGGGCTTTACAATGAGCAGTTCTTC.

The V call is TRBV6-4, the J call TRBJ2-3; possible D gene TRBD2, 6 bases. CDR1 and CDR2 (germline): MRHNA, SNTAGT. The CDR3 spans 15 residues. The V end was cut by 0 bases, the J end by 0 bases, with 7 bases between. CDR3 DNA: TGTGCCAGCAGTGACTCCGCGGGGAGCACAGATACGCAGTATTTT. This translates into CASSDSAGSTDTQYF.

In its sample, this clone was seen once. The chain links TRBV7-3 to TRBJ1-2, with TRBD1 matching 8 bases. After removal of 2 bases from V and 6 bases from J, the junction contained 14 bases not matched to a gene. Germline V gene lookup returns CDR1 SGHTA and CDR2 FQGTGA. CDR3 size: 17 residues. The CDR3 DNA is TGTGCCAGCAGCTTATACGGGACAGGAACGTTAAGGGATGGCTACACCTTC. Encoded protein: CASSLYGTGTLRDGYTF.

This clone showed up just a few times. CDR3 loop: CASSLVAGTGNEQFF. The CDR3 DNA reads TGTGCCAGCAGCTTAGTTGCGGGAACGGGGAATGAGCAGTTCTTC. V gene TRBV7-2 combines with J gene TRBJ2-1; tentatively, D is TRBD2 (6 bases). The CDR3 contains 15 residues. CDR1 is SGHTA, CDR2 FQGNSA, per germline. Trimming left V 1 base short and J 7 bases short, with 14 bases between.